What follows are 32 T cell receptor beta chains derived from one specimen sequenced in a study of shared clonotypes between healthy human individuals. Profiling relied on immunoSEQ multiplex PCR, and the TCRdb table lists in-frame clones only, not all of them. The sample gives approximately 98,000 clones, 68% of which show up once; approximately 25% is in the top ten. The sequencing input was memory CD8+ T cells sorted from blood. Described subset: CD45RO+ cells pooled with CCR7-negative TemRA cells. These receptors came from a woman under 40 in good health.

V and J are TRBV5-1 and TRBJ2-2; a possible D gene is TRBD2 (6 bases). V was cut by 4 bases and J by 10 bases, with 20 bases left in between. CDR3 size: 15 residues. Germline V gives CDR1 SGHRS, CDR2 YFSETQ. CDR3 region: CASSDSREVGKELFF. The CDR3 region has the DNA TGCGCCAGCAGCGACTCCAGGGAGGTAGGGAAGGAGCTGTTTTTT.

The CDR3 DNA follows: TGTGCCAGCAGCGTAGGAGTGTACACTGAAGCTTTCTTT. Protein product: CASSVGVYTEAFF. This chain joins TRBV9 and TRBJ1-1; D unclear. V lost 0 bases, J lost 3 bases, and 6 bases lay in between. CDR1 and CDR2 from the germline V gene are SGDLS and YYNGEE. The CDR3 runs 13 residues.

The DNA for the CDR3 is TGCGCCAGCAGTGATGCAGGGGACCAGGCAGATACGCAGTATTTT. This encodes CASSDAGDQADTQYF. The J gene is TRBJ2-3, the V gene TRBV10-1; TRBD1 is a possible D gene (6 bases). This CDR3 has 15 amino acids. Germline lookup yields CDR1 WNHNN and CDR2 SYGVQD (reference sequence). The V and J ends lost 3 bases and 4 bases respectively, with 14 bases between them.

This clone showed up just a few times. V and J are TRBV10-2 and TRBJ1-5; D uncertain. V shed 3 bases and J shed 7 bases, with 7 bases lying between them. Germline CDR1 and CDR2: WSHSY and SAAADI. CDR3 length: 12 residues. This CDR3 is CASSDGGQPQHF. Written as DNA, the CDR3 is TGCGCCAGCAGTGATGGTGGGCAGCCCCAGCATTTT.

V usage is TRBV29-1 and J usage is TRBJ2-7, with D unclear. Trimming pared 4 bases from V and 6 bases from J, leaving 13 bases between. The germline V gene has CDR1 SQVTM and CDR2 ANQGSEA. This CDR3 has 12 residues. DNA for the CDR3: TGCAGCGTTGTGCAGAGAGAAACCGAGCAGTACTTC. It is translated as CSVVQRETEQYF.

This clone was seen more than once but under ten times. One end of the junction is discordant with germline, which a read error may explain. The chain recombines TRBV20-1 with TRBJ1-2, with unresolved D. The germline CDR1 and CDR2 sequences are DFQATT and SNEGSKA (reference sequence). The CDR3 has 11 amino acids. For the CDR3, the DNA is TGCAGTGCTAGACGCCGGTCCTCGTCCTCCTTC. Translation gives CSARRRSSSSF.

The chain's CDR3 is CASSLGGRWFHSYEQYF. The CDR3 nucleotides read TGTGCCAGCAGCTTAGGGGGACGATGGTTCCACTCCTACGAGCAGTACTTC. The chain links TRBV7-9 to TRBJ2-7; D tentatively reads TRBD1 or TRBD2 (5 bases each). This CDR3 contains 17 residues. Germline assignment: CDR1 SEHNR and CDR2 FQNEAQ (reference sequence). Deletions cut 1 base from V and 0 bases from J, with 16 bases between.

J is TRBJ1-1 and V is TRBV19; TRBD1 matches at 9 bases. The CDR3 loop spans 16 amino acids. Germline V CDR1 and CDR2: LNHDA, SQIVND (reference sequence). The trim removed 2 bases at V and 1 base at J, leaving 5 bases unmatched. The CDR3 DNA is TGTGCCAGTAGTATACCCTTGGGACAGGGGAACACTGAAGCTTTCTTT. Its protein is CASSIPLGQGNTEAFF.

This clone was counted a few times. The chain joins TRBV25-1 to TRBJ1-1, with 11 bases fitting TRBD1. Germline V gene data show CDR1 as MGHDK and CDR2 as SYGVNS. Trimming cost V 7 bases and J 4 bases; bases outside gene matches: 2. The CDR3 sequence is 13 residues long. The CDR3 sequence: CASTGTGGTEAFF. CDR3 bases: TGTGCCAGCACCGGGACAGGGGGCACTGAAGCTTTCTTT.

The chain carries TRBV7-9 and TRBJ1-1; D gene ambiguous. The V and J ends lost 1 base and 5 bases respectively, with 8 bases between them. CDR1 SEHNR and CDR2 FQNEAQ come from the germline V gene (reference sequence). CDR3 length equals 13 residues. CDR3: CASSLEFGTEAFF. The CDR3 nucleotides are TGTGCCAGCAGCTTAGAGTTCGGGACTGAAGCTTTCTTT.

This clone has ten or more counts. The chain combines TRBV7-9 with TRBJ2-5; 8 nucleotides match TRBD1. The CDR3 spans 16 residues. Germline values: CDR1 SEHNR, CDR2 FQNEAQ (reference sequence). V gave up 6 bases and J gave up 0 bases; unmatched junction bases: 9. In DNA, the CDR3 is TGTGCCAGCAGACCAAAAGGACAGGGCGACCAAGAGACCCAGTACTTC. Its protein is CASRPKGQGDQETQYF.

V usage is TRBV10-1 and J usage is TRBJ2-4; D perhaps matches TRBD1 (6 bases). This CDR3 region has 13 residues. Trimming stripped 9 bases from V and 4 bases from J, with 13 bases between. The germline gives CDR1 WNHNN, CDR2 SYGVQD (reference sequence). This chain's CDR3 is CASSGQAKNIQYF. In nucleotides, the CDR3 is TGCGCCAGTTCGGGACAAGCTAAAAACATTCAGTACTTC.

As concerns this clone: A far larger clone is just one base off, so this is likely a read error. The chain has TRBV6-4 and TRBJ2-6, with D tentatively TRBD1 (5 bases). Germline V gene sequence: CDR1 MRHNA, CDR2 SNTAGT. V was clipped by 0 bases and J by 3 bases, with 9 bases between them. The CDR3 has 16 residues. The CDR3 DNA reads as TGTGCCAGCAGTGACTCAGCAGGGTTTGGGGCCAACGTCCTGACTTTC. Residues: CASSDSAGFGANVLTF.

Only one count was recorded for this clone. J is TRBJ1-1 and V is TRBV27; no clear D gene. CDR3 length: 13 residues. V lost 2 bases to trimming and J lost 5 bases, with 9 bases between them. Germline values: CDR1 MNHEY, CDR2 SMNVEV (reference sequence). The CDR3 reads CASSLMGSTEAFF. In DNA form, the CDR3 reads TGTGCCAGCAGTTTAATGGGTAGTACTGAAGCTTTCTTT.

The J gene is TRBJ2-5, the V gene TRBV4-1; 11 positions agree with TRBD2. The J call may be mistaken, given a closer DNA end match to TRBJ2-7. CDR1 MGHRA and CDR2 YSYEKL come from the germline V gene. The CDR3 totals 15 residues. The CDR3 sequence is CASSNLAGGSYEQYF. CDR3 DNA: TGCGCCAGCAGCAACCTAGCGGGAGGTTCCTACGAGCAGTACTTC.

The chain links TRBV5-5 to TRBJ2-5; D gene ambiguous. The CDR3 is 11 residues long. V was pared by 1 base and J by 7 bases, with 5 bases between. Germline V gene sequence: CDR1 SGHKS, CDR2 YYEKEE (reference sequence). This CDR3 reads CASSLSGTQYF. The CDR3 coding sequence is TGTGCCAGCAGCTTGTCCGGGACCCAGTACTTC. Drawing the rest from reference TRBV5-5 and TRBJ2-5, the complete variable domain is DAGVTQSPTHLIKTRGQQVTLRCSPISGHKSVSWYQQVLGQGPQFIFQYYEKEERGRGNFPDRFSARQFPNYSSELNVNALLLGDSALYLCASSLSGTQYFGPGTRLLVL.

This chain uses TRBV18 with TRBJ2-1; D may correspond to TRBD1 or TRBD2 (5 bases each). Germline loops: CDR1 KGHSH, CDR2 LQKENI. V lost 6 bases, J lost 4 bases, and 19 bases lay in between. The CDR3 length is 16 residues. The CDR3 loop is CASSVPGPWVYNEQFF. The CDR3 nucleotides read TGTGCCAGCTCCGTACCGGGACCTTGGGTTTACAATGAGCAGTTCTTC.

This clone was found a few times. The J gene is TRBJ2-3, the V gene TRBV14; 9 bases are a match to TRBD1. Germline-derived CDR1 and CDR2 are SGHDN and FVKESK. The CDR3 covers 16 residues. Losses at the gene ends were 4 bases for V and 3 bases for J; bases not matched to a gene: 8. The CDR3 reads CASSRSKDRGTDTQYF. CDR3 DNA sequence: TGTGCCAGCAGCCGATCAAAGGACAGGGGAACAGATACGCAGTATTTT. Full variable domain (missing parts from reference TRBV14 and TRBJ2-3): EAGVTQFPSHSVIEKGQTVTLRCDPISGHDNLYWYRRVMGKEIKFLLHFVKESKQDESGMPNNRFLAERTGGTYSTLKVQPAELEDSGVYFCASSRSKDRGTDTQYFGPGTRLTVL.

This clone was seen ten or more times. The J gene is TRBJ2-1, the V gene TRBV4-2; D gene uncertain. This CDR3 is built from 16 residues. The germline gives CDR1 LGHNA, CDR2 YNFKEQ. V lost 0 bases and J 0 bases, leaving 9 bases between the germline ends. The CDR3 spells CASSQDPGGSYNEQFF. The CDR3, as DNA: TGTGCCAGCAGCCAAGACCCTGGCGGCTCCTACAATGAGCAGTTCTTC.

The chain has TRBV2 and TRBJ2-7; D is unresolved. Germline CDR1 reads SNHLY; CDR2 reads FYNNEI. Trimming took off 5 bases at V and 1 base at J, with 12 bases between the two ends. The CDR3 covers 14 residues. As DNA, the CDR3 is TGTGCCAGCAGTTCCCAGACGGCATCCTACGAGCAGTACTTC. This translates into CASSSQTASYEQYF.

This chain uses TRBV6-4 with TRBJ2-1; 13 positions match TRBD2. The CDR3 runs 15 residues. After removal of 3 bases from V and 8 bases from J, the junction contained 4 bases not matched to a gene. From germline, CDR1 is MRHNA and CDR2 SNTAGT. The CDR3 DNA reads TGTGCCAGCAGTGAACTAGCGGGAGGGGTCCATGAGCAGTTCTTC. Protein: CASSELAGGVHEQFF.

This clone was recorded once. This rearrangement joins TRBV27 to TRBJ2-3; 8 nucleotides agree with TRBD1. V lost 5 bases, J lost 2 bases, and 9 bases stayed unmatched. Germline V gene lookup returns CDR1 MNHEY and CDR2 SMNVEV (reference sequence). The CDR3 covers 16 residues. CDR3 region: CASSQDRGRITDTQYF. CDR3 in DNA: TGTGCCAGCAGTCAAGACAGGGGCCGAATCACAGATACGCAGTATTTT.

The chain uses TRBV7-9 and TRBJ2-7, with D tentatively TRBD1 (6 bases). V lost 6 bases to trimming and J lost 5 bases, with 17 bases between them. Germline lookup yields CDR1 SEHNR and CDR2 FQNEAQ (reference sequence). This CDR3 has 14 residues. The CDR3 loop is CASSSTTQGNEQYF. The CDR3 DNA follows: TGTGCCAGCAGTTCGACGACTCAGGGGAACGAGCAGTACTTC.

The CDR3 is CASSLAIQGSTYEQYF. The CDR3 coding sequence is TGTGCCAGCAGCTTAGCCATTCAGGGTTCCACCTACGAGCAGTACTTC. The chain combines TRBV7-2 with TRBJ2-7; D possibly corresponds to TRBD1 (5 bases). Germline V lookup: CDR1 SGHTA, CDR2 FQGNSA. V was trimmed by 0 bases and J by 2 bases, leaving 14 bases between them. This CDR3 has 16 residues.

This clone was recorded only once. The chain's CDR3 is CASSFGGLHEQYF. The CDR3 DNA reads as TGTGCCAGCAGTTTCGGGGGCCTACACGAGCAGTACTTC. The rearrangement joins TRBV28 to TRBJ2-7; D might be TRBD1 or TRBD2, each matching 6 bases. V was trimmed by 3 bases and J by 5 bases, leaving 11 bases between them. CDR1 is MDHEN and CDR2 is SYDVKM in the germline V gene. The CDR3 runs 13 residues.

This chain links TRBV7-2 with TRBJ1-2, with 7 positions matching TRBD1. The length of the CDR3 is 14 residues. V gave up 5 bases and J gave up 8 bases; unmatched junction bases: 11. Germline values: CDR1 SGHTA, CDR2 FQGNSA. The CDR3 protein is CASSPWRGLGGYTF. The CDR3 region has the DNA TGTGCCAGCAGCCCGTGGAGGGGGCTCGGCGGCTACACCTTC.

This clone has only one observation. The chain's CDR3 is CATLGTVVYEQYF. The DNA of the CDR3 is TGTGCCACTCTCGGGACGGTCGTTTACGAGCAGTACTTC. V is TRBV6-1 and J is TRBJ2-7; the D call may be TRBD1 or TRBD2 (5 bases each). This CDR3 spans 13 amino acids. CDR1 and CDR2 from the germline V gene are MNHNS and SASEGT. The V end lost 10 bases, the J end lost 4 bases, and 17 bases lay between the germline ends.

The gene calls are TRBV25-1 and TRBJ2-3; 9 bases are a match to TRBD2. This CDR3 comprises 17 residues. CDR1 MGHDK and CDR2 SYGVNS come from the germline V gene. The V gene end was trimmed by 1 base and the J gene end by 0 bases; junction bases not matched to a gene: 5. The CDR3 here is CASSESKREVSTDTQYF. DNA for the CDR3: TGTGCCAGCAGTGAATCAAAGCGGGAGGTGAGCACAGATACGCAGTATTTT.

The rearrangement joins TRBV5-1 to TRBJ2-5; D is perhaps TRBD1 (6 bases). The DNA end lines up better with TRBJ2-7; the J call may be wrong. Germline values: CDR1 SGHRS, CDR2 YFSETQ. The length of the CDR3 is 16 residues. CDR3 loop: CASSFFTGTGNYEQYF. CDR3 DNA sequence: TGCGCCAGCAGCTTCTTCACGGGAACAGGGAACTACGAGCAGTACTTC.

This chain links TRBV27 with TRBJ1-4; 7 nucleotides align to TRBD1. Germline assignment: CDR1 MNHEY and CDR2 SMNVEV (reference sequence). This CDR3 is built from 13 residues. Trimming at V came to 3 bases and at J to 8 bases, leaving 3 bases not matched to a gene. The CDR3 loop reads CASSFQGQEKLFF. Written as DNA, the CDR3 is TGTGCCAGCAGTTTCCAGGGACAGGAAAAACTGTTTTTT.

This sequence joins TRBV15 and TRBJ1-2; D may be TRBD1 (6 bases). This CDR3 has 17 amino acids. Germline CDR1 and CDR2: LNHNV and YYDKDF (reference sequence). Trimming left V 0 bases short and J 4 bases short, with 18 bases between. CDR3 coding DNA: TGTGCCACCAGCAGAGAGCCTGGGGAAGGACAGCTCTATGGCTACACCTTC. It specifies CATSREPGEGQLYGYTF.

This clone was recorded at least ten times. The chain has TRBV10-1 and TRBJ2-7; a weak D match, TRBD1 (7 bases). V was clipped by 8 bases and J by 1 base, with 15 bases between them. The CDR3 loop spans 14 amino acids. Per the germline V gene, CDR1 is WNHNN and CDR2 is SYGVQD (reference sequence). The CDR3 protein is CASDRDSSSYEQYF. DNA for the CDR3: TGCGCCAGCGACAGGGACTCATCATCCTACGAGCAGTACTTC.